This TCR beta chain was obtained from a study of blood T cells in healthy people across ages. Through a sample-barcoded 5' primer and a J-beta primer mix, a second PCR was run for roughly 7 to 11 cycles. A tag from a template-switch adaptor with 12 random nucleotides marked each cDNA molecule. TCRdb recomputed calls from the 5' RACE reads with MiXCR, one row per CDR3 protein. There are roughly 900,000 distinct CDR3 sequences in the sample; 40% to 60% occur only once, and 10% to 15% lies in the top ten. With regard to this clonotype: Its matching antigen is unknown.

General study findings and limits: Unknown donor CMV status possibly confounded expanded clonotype changes. A strong correlation was found between TCR beta diversity and the percentage of naive T cells.

Material: blood. The sequence was obtained from a man aged 25-45 years in good health.

The CDR3 nucleotides read TGTGCCAGCAGCGTAGGGCAGGGACGGTCAGATACGCAGTATTTT. Amino acid sequence: CASSVGQGRSDTQYF. The rearrangement uses TRBV9 and TRBJ2-3, with D perhaps TRBD1 or TRBD2 (5 bases each). The CDR3 consists of 15 residues. V was pared by 0 bases and J by 4 bases, with 12 bases between. The germline V gene has CDR1 SGDLS and CDR2 YYNGEE.